This T cell receptor beta chain is from a study of T cell repertoires in ileal Crohn's disease. In the study overall: Patients had a median roughly 8-year disease duration, and roughly 38% were active smokers. Postoperative therapy was given to about half: about 11 thiopurines, 18 anti-TNF agents. Biopsies of the neoterminal ileum at postoperative colonoscopy form M6 samples.

The sample's time point: neoterminal ileum biopsy at postoperative endoscopy, about 6 months after surgery. With respect to this clone: Its antigen remains unidentified.

Overall study findings and caveats: All patients with clonality above 26.8% had endoscopic recurrence.

Clones were read by immunoSEQ multiplex PCR, and TCRdb kept only the in-frame ones, dropping some. The table lists 15,000 to 20,000 clones, around 70% of them singletons. Deletions cut 7 bases from V and 9 bases from J, with 13 bases between. Germline V gives CDR1 MNHNS, CDR2 SASEGT. This CDR3 has 11 amino acids. This chain joins TRBV6-1 and TRBJ2-7; perhaps TRBD2 as D (6 bases). This clonotype was sampled from an adult with Crohn's disease. The sequencing input was ileal tissue. The CDR3 DNA reads TGTGCCAGCACCTGGAGGGGCGGGCAGTACTTC. It specifies CASTWRGGQYF.